These T cell receptor beta chains were read from a single sample in a study of T cells after yellow fever vaccination. TCRdb independently ran MiXCR on the 5' RACE reads; one entry per CDR3 protein. The sample comprises a few hundred thousand distinct CDR3 sequences, 6.9% of which are singletons, and more than 0.8% rests with the top ten. The specimen comprised CD4+ T cells sorted from PBMCs, sampled 15 days after the yellow fever booster vaccination. All receptors come from a young man who received the YFV17D yellow fever vaccine. Both conserved end residues are trimmed from each CDR3. Rows may omit the clone size; those that give it use once, few, many or a size class.

V	size	J	CDR3
TRBV20-1	many	TRBJ2-7	SAPSGRDSYEQY
TRBV20-1	few	TRBJ2-5	SARGGGATLQY
TRBV2	many	TRBJ2-4	ASSAGRNGNIQY
TRBV7-2	NA	TRBJ1-4	ASSLQSATNEKLF
TRBV6-5	NA	TRBJ2-7	ASKGASYEQY
TRBV20-1	NA	TRBJ2-2	CASIARGSNTGELF
TRBV7-2	many	TRBJ2-7	ASSLEPGRAYEQY
TRBV20-1	many	TRBJ1-1	SARADTYTEAF
TRBV18	few	TRBJ2-1	ASSPMQVRNNEQF
TRBV9	NA	TRBJ1-1	ASSVAGGVNTEAF
TRBV20-1	NA	TRBJ1-2	SARDLKENYGYT
TRBV6-5	NA	TRBJ2-1	ASKGLAGEGWNEQF
TRBV7-6	many	TRBJ2-2	ASSFRSGTDTGELF